What follows describes a single TCR beta chain. Data came from immunoSEQ multiplex PCR; TCRdb stores just in-frame clones and leaves some out. The sample lists some 1.4 million clones, approximately 96% occurring once. The data were taken from a study of shared clonotypes between healthy human individuals. Sequencing used naive CD4+ T cells sorted from blood. The sample's subset: CD45RA+ positively selected. The sequence came from a man younger than 45 in good health.

The CDR3 DNA follows: TGTGCCAGTAGTCTCCTCTACAATGAGCAGTTCTTC. As protein: CASSLLYNEQFF. This chain uses TRBV19 with TRBJ2-1; D is uncertain. Trimming pared 5 bases from V and 3 bases from J, leaving 5 bases between. The CDR3 covers 12 residues. Per germline, CDR1 LNHDA and CDR2 SQIVND (reference sequence).